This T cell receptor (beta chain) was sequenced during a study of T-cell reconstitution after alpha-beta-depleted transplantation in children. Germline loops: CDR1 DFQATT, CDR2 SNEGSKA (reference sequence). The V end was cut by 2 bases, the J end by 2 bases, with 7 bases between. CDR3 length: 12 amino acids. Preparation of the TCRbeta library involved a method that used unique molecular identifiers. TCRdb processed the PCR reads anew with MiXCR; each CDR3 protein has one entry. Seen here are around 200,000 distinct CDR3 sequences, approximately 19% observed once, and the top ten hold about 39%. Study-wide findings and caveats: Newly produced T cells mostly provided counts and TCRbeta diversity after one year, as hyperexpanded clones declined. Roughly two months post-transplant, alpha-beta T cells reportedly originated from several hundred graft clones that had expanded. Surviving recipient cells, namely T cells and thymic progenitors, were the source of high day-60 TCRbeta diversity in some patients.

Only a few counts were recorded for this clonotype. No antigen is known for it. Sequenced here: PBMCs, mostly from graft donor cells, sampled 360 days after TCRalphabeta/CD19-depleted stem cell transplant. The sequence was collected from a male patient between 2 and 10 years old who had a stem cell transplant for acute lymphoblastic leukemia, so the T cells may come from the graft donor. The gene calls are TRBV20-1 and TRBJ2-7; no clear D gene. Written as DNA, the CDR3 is TGCAGTGCTAGATCGGATCCCTACGAGCAGTACTTC. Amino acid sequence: CSARSDPYEQYF.